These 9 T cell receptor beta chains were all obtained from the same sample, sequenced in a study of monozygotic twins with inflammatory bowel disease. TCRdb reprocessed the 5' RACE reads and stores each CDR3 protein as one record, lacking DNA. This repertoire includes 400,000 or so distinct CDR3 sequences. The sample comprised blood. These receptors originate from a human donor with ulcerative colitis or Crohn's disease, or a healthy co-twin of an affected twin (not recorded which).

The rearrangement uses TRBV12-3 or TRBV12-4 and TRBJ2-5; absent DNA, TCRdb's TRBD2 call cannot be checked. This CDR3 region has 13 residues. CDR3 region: CASSLERGETQYF.

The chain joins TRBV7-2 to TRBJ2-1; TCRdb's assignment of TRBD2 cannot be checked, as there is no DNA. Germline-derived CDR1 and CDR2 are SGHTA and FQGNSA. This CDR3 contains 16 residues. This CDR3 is CASSLSTGLANNEQFF. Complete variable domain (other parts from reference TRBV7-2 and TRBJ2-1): GAGVSQSPSNKVTEKGKDVELRCDPISGHTALYWYRQSLGQGLEFLIYFQGNSAPDKSGLPSDRFSAERTGGSVSTLTIQRTQQEDSAVYLCASSLSTGLANNEQFFGPGTRLTVL.

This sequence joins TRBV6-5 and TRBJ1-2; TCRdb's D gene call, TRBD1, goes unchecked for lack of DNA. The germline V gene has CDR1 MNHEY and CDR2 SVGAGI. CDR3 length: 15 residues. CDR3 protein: CASSYQQGSNYGYTF.

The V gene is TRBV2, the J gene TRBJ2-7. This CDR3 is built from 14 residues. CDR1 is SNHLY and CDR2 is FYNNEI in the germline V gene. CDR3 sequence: CASSFRRSSYEQYF.

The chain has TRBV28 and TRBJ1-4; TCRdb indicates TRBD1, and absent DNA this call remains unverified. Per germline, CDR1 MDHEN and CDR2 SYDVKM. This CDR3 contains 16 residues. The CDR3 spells CASSPPDRGANEKLFF. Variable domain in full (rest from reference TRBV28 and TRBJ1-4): DVKVTQSSRYLVKRTGEKVFLECVQDMDHENMFWYRQDPGLGLRLIYFSYDVKMKEKGDIPEGYSVSREKKERFSLILESASTNQTSMYLCASSPPDRGANEKLFFGSGTQLSVL.

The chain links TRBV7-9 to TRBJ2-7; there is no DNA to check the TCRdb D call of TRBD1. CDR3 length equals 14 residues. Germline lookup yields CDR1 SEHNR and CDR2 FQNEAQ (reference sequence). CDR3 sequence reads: CASSLSVAGSGQYF.

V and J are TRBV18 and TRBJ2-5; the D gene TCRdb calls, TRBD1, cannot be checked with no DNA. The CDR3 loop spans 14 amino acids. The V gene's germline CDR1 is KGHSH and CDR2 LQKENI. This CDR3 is CASSPGQSQETQYF.

The CDR3 loop is CASSRLSYNAHNEQFF. V is TRBV19 and J is TRBJ2-1. This CDR3 has 16 residues. Germline lookup yields CDR1 LNHDA and CDR2 SQIVND (reference sequence).

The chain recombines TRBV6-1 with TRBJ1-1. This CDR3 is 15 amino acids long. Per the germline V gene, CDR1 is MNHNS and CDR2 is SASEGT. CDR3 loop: CASSLTGGLVTEAFF.